The 16 T cell receptor beta chains below were found in one sample sequenced in a study of PD-L1 blockade in urothelial cancer. The time point denotes: pretreatment peripheral blood. Some clones are missing from TCRdb's copy, which holds only in-frame ones; the method was immunoSEQ multiplex PCR. Here the sample spans around 100,000 clones, about nine tenths being singletons. Here the sequenced sample was PBMCs, taken around atezolizumab (anti-PD-L1) treatment. These receptors came from a man aged 55 to 70 with urothelial cancer.

The chain combines TRBV7-6 with TRBJ2-1; 9 bases fit TRBD1. The CDR3 contains 15 residues. V gave up 3 bases and J gave up 5 bases; unmatched junction bases: 5. Germline V gives CDR1 SGHVS, CDR2 FNYEAQ. The CDR3 DNA reads as TGTGCCAGCAGCTTGGGGACAGGGAGGGACAATGAGCAGTTCTTC. Residues: CASSLGTGRDNEQFF.

The V and J genes are TRBV10-2 and TRBJ2-3; D uncertain. Germline V gene sequence: CDR1 WSHSY, CDR2 SAAADI. The CDR3 is 12 residues long. Between the trimmed V and J ends, which lost 4 bases and 5 bases, there was a span of 7 bases. The CDR3 loop reads CASSAFRDTQYF. DNA of the CDR3: TGCGCCAGCAGTGCCTTTAGAGATACGCAGTATTTT.

The rearrangement joins TRBV7-6 to TRBJ2-7, with a weak D call TRBD1 (6 bases). This CDR3 contains 14 residues. The V end was cut by 5 bases, the J end by 6 bases, with 17 bases between. CDR1 is SGHVS, CDR2 FNYEAQ, per germline. The CDR3 DNA is TGTGCCAGCAGCCTAGACAGGACCCAGGGCGAGCAGTACTTC. As protein: CASSLDRTQGEQYF.

J is TRBJ1-2 and V is TRBV9; no definite D call. CDR3 length: 13 residues. Trimming took off 0 bases at V and 8 bases at J, with 11 bases between the two ends. CDR1 is SGDLS, CDR2 YYNGEE, per germline. The CDR3 region is CASSVEAGRGYTF. The CDR3 DNA follows: TGTGCCAGCAGCGTAGAGGCAGGCCGCGGCTACACCTTC.

The V call is TRBV5-1, the J call TRBJ1-2; D is possibly TRBD1 (6 bases). Trimming took off 1 base at V and 2 bases at J, with 12 bases between the two ends. CDR1 is SGHRS, CDR2 YFSETQ, per germline. This CDR3 has 15 amino acids. In DNA form, the CDR3 reads TGCGCCAGCAGCTTGCTCAGGGGAGCGAACTATGGCTACACCTTC. The encoded protein is CASSLLRGANYGYTF. The variable domain in full, completed from reference TRBV5-1 and TRBJ1-2, reads KAGVTQTPRYLIKTRGQQVTLSCSPISGHRSVSWYQQTPGQGLQFLFEYFSETQRNKGNFPGRFSGRQFSNSRSEMNVSTLELGDSALYLCASSLLRGANYGYTFGSGTRLTVV.

The V and J genes are TRBV5-6 and TRBJ2-7, with 7 bases identical to TRBD1. Germline V gene lookup returns CDR1 SGHDT and CDR2 YYEEEE. This CDR3 spans 15 amino acids. V gave up 0 bases and J gave up 1 base; unmatched junction bases: 4. As DNA, the CDR3 is TGTGCCAGCAGCTTGGGACAGGGCCTTTCCTACGAGCAGTACTTC. This gives the protein CASSLGQGLSYEQYF. Supplemented by reference TRBV5-6 and TRBJ2-7, the full variable domain reads DAGVTQSPTHLIKTRGQQVTLRCSPKSGHDTVSWYQQALGQGPQFIFQYYEEEERQRGNFPDRFSGHQFPNYSSELNVNALLLGDSALYLCASSLGQGLSYEQYFGPGTRLTVT.

The chain is built from TRBV5-1 and TRBJ2-7, with D tentatively TRBD2 (5 bases). CDR1 and CDR2 from the germline V gene are SGHRS and YFSETQ. The CDR3 spans 15 residues. V was clipped by 2 bases and J by 6 bases, with 18 bases between them. CDR3 protein: CASSFEWTGMGEQYF. The CDR3, as DNA: TGCGCCAGCAGCTTCGAATGGACGGGGATGGGCGAGCAGTACTTC.

The rearrangement joins TRBV5-1 to TRBJ2-7, with a tentative D call TRBD1 (5 bases). The length of the CDR3 is 15 residues. V was pared by 4 bases and J by 0 bases, with 14 bases between. Per germline, CDR1 SGHRS and CDR2 YFSETQ. As DNA, the CDR3 is TGCGCCAGCAGCCCTGGACATATAAGCTCCTACGAGCAGTACTTC. This gives the protein CASSPGHISSYEQYF.

This rearrangement joins TRBV5-4 to TRBJ2-5; 11 bases map to TRBD2. The CDR3 is 16 residues long. The V segment lost 1 base and the J segment 2 bases; nucleotides outside the gene matches: 4. Germline-derived CDR1 and CDR2 are SGHNT and YYREEE (reference sequence). The CDR3 nucleotides read TGTGCCAGCAGCTTGACTAGCGGGGGACCGCAAGAGACCCAGTACTTC. Translation gives CASSLTSGGPQETQYF. The complete variable domain, with remaining parts taken from reference TRBV5-4 and TRBJ2-5, reads ETGVTQSPTHLIKTRGQQVTLRCSSQSGHNTVSWYQQALGQGPQFIFQYYREEENGRGNFPPRFSGLQFPNYSSELNVNALELDDSALYLCASSLTSGGPQETQYFGPGTRLLVL.

This clone was recorded only once. The chain combines TRBV28 with TRBJ1-2, with D perhaps matching TRBD1 (6 bases). Deletions cut 6 bases from V and 3 bases from J, with 14 bases between. Germline CDR1 is MDHEN and CDR2 is SYDVKM. This CDR3 comprises 14 residues. The CDR3 nucleotides are TGTGCCAGCAGCGTAGGAAGACAGGACTATGGCTACACCTTC. This encodes CASSVGRQDYGYTF.

This chain joins TRBV11-1 and TRBJ1-1; a possible D gene is TRBD1 (6 bases). Deletions cut 10 bases from V and 1 base from J, with 13 bases between. The CDR3 is made up of 13 amino acids. Germline V gene sequence: CDR1 SGHAT, CDR2 FQDESV (reference sequence). This CDR3 reads CAIGRTENTEAFF. As DNA, the CDR3 is TGTGCCATCGGACGGACAGAGAACACTGAAGCTTTCTTT.

The chain employs TRBV6-1 and TRBJ2-3; TRBD1 is a possible D gene (5 bases). Germline V gene data show CDR1 as MNHNS and CDR2 as SASEGT. With 5 bases removed from V and 8 bases from J, the gap between germline ends came to 14 bases. The CDR3 has 13 amino acids. This CDR3 reads CASSTRVSVTQYF. The DNA for the CDR3 is TGTGCCAGCAGTACCAGGGTATCAGTTACGCAGTATTTT.

This rearrangement joins TRBV4-2 to TRBJ2-7; 11 nucleotides agree with TRBD2. The CDR3 extends over 16 amino acids. CDR1 and CDR2 from the germline V gene are LGHNA and YNFKEQ. V lost 2 bases and J lost 0; bases outside the gene matches: 3. The CDR3 here is CASSQPGLAASYEQYF. Here the CDR3 DNA reads TGTGCCAGCAGCCAACCGGGACTAGCGGCCTCCTACGAGCAGTACTTC.

The chain recombines TRBV4-1 with TRBJ1-1; D not resolved. Germline values: CDR1 MGHRA, CDR2 YSYEKL. Deletions cut 0 bases from V and 1 base from J, with 6 bases between. CDR3 length: 14 amino acids. CDR3 loop: CASSQDRRNTEAFF. CDR3 nucleotides: TGCGCCAGCAGCCAAGATCGGAGGAACACTGAAGCTTTCTTT.

V is TRBV9 and J is TRBJ1-1, with 10 bases fitting TRBD1. This CDR3 spans 21 amino acids. Germline CDR1 and CDR2: SGDLS and YYNGEE. The V and J ends lost 0 bases and 0 bases, in that order; junction bases with no gene match: 17. The chain's CDR3 is CASSVDLGGGTGVGVNTEAFF. Written as DNA, the CDR3 is TGTGCCAGCAGCGTAGATTTGGGGGGCGGGACAGGGGTAGGGGTGAACACTGAAGCTTTCTTT.

The chain carries TRBV4-1 and TRBJ1-4; maybe TRBD1 (5 bases). V was trimmed by 1 base and J by 0 bases, leaving 15 bases between them. The germline gives CDR1 MGHRA, CDR2 YSYEKL. The CDR3 is 18 residues long. Here the CDR3 DNA reads TGCGCCAGCAGCCAAGTCAGCGCAGGGATCTCAACTAATGAAAAACTGTTTTTT. This codes for CASSQVSAGISTNEKLFF.